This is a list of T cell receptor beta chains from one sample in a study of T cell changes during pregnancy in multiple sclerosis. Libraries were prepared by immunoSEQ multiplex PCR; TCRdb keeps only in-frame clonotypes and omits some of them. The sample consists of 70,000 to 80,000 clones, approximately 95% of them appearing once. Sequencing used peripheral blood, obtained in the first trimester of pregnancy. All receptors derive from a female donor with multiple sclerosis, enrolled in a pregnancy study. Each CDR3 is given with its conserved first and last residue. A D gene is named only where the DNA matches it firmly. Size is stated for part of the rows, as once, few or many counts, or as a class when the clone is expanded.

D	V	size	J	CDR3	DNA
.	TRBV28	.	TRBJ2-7	CASSFLSAYEQYF	TGTGCCAGCAGTTTCCTGAGTGCCTACGAGCAGTACTTC
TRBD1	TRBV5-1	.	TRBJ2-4	CASSLGQGKNIQYF	TGCGCCAGCAGCTTGGGACAGGGAAAAAACATTCAGTACTTC
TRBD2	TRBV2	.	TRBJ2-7	CASSVREGTEQYF	TGTGCCAGCAGTGTAAGGGAGGGAACCGAGCAGTACTTC
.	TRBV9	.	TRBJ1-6	CASSAAGRGNSPLHF	TGTGCCAGCAGCGCCGCGGGACGGGGCAATTCACCCCTCCACTTT
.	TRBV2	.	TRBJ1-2	CASSEHLLQGPFGYTF	TGTGCCAGCAGTGAGCACTTATTACAGGGACCGTTTGGCTACACCTTC
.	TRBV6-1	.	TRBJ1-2	CASSENVVVQSFGYTF	TGTGCCAGCAGTGAAAATGTTGTGGTACAGTCATTTGGCTACACCTTC
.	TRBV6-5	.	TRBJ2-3	CASSYLEGTDTQYF	TGTGCCAGCAGTTACTTAGAAGGCACAGATACGCAGTATTTT
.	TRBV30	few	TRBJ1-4	CAWMRQHNEKLFF	TGTGCCTGGATGCGGCAGCATAATGAAAAACTGTTTTTT
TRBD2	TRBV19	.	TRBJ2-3	CASSLGLAGGPNTDTQYF	TGTGCCAGTAGTTTGGGACTAGCGGGAGGGCCGAACACAGATACGCAGTATTTT
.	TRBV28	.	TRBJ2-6	CASSLLGAGANVLTF	TGTGCCAGCAGTTTATTAGGAGCTGGGGCCAACGTCCTGACTTTC
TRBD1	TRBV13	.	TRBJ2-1	CASSLGTGGADYNEQFF	TGTGCCAGCAGCTTGGGGACAGGGGGAGCTGATTACAATGAGCAGTTCTTC
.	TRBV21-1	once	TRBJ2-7	CASSKALETSGGNEQYF	TGTGCCAGCAGCAAAGCGCTCGAGACTAGCGGGGGAAACGAGCAGTACTTC
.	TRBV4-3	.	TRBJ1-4	CASSQGLSFGGVEEKLFF	TGCGCCAGCAGCCAAGGTCTCTCCTTTGGGGGCGTAGAGGAAAAACTGTTTTTT
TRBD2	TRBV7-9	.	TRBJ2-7	CASSPRGGAYYEQYF	TGTGCCAGCAGTCCTCGGGGGGGCGCTTACTACGAGCAGTACTTC
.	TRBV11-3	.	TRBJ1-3	CASSLGAASGNTIYF	TGTGCCAGCAGCTTAGGAGCCGCTTCTGGAAACACCATATATTTT
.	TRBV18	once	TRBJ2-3	CASSPLGGSSDTQYF	TGTGCCAGCTCACCATTAGGGGGTTCGTCAGATACGCAGTATTTT
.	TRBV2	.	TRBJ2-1	CASSGEGYNEQFF	TGTGCCAGCAGCGGGGAAGGATACAATGAGCAGTTCTTC
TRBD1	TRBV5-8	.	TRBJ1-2	CASSLTGVASYGYTF	TGTGCCAGCAGCCTGACAGGGGTCGCTAGCTATGGCTACACCTTC
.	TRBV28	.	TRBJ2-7	CASIYGNEQYF	TGTGCCAGCATTTACGGGAACGAGCAGTACTTC
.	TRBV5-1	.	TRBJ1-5	CASSLLAGSNQPQHF	TGCGCCAGCAGCTTGTTGGCAGGTAGCAATCAGCCCCAGCATTTT
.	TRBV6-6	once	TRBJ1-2	CASSYGQLYGYTF	TGTGCCAGCAGTTACGGGCAGCTCTATGGCTACACCTTC
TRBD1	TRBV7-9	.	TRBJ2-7	CASSLVQGTYEQYF	TGTGCCAGCAGCTTAGTACAGGGGACCTACGAGCAGTACTTC
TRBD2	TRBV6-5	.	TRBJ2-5	CASSPGGSLGETQYF	TGTGCCAGCAGCCCGGGAGGGTCTCTGGGAGAGACCCAGTACTTC
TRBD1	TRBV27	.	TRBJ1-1	CASSTGVRSTEAFF	TGTGCCAGCAGCACAGGGGTTCGGAGCACTGAAGCTTTCTTT
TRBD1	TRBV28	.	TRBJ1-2	CASKTGTVPYGYTF	TGTGCCAGCAAAACCGGGACAGTGCCCTATGGCTACACCTTC
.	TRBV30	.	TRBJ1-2	CAWSNGLGYTF	TGTGCCTGGAGTAACGGTCTGGGCTACACCTTC
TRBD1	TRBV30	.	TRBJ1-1	CAWRVRTGGLMNTEAFF	TGTGCCTGGAGGGTTAGGACAGGGGGTCTAATGAACACTGAAGCTTTCTTT
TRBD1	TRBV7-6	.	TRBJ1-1	CASSLDRVTEAFF	TGTGCCAGCAGCCTAGACAGGGTTACTGAAGCTTTCTTT
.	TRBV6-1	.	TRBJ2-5	CASSPGYQETQYF	TGTGCCAGCAGTCCCGGGTACCAAGAGACCCAGTACTTC
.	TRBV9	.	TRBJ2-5	CASSVGSRGGQETQYF	TGTGCCAGCAGCGTAGGGTCCCGAGGAGGGCAAGAGACCCAGTACTTC
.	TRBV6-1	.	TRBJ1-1	CASSEQTLLAEAFF	TGTGCCAGCAGTGAGCAGACACTTTTGGCTGAAGCTTTCTTT
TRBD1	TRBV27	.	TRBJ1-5	CASSPGTVHQPQHF	TGTGCCAGCAGTCCCGGGACAGTCCATCAGCCCCAGCATTTT
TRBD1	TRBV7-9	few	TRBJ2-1	CASSSRDRGSVEQFF	TGTGCCAGCAGCAGCCGGGACAGGGGTTCGGTTGAGCAGTTCTTC
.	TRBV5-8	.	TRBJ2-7	CASSRRGGVEQYF	TGTGCCAGCAGCCGGCGGGGTGGAGTTGAGCAGTACTTC
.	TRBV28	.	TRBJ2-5	CAITGQGGETQYF	TGTGCCATCACTGGACAGGGAGGGGAGACCCAGTACTTC
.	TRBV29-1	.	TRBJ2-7	CSVRPGTTYEQYF	TGCAGCGTCCGACCAGGTACGACCTACGAGCAGTACTTC
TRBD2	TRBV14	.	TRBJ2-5	CASSQDLLAGLETQYF	TGTGCCAGCAGCCAAGATTTACTAGCGGGACTAGAGACCCAGTACTTC
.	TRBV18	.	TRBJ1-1	CASLLGGLPEAFF	TGTGCCAGCCTTCTCGGGGGGCTCCCTGAAGCTTTCTTT
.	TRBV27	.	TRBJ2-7	CASSLSTPTTYEQYF	TGTGCCAGCAGTTTATCCACCCCGACAACCTACGAGCAGTACTTC
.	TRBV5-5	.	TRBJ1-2	CASSPDRGGLYGYTF	TGTGCCAGCAGCCCGGACAGAGGCGGGCTATATGGCTACACCTTC
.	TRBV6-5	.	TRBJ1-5	CASSTGNNQPQHF	TGTGCCAGCAGTACAGGGAACAATCAGCCCCAGCATTTT
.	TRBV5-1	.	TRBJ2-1	CASSLDHKTYNEQFF	TGCGCCAGCAGCTTAGATCACAAGACCTACAATGAGCAGTTCTTC